Presented here are 12 T cell receptor beta chains from one specimen sequenced in a study of T-cell reconstitution after alpha-beta-depleted transplantation in children. Unique molecular identifiers were incorporated when the TCRbeta library was constructed. TCRdb reanalysed the PCR reads using MiXCR and keeps one entry per CDR3 protein. The sample has 95,000 to 120,000 distinct CDR3 sequences; approximately 6% are singletons. Sequenced material: PBMCs, mostly from graft donor cells, taken 360 days after TCRalphabeta/CD19-depleted stem cell transplant. These receptors were obtained from a male patient aged 2 to 9 who had a stem cell transplant for acute lymphoblastic leukemia, so the T cells may come from the graft donor.

The table lists this clonotype with many counts. The chain joins TRBV24-1 to TRBJ2-7, with D unclear. Trimming stripped 4 bases from V and 1 base from J, with 16 bases between. Germline V gene sequence: CDR1 KGHDR, CDR2 SFDVKD. CDR3 length equals 16 residues. This CDR3 reads CATSDIQSRGSYEQYF. The DNA for the CDR3 is TGTGCCACCAGTGACATTCAGTCGAGAGGTTCCTACGAGCAGTACTTC.

V gene TRBV5-6 combines with J gene TRBJ2-5; D is tentatively TRBD1 or TRBD2 (5 bases each). CDR1 and CDR2 from the germline V gene are SGHDT and YYEEEE. The CDR3 contains 12 residues. The V end lost 1 base, the J end lost 5 bases, and 6 bases lay between the germline ends. The CDR3 DNA reads TGTGCCAGCAGCTTGCGGGACGAGACCCAGTACTTC. Its translation: CASSLRDETQYF.

This clonotype was counted ten times or more. This rearrangement joins TRBV5-1 to TRBJ1-2; tentatively, D is TRBD1 (6 bases). V lost 4 bases to trimming and J lost 0 bases, with 16 bases between them. Germline V CDR1 and CDR2: SGHRS, YFSETQ. The CDR3 is 16 amino acids. The CDR3 here is CASSTTGQIANYGYTF. The CDR3 DNA reads TGCGCCAGCAGCACGACTGGACAGATTGCTAACTATGGCTACACCTTC.

This clonotype came up many times. This rearrangement joins TRBV6-1 to TRBJ2-7; D may be TRBD1 (5 bases). V shed 6 bases and J shed 3 bases, with 12 bases lying between them. The CDR3 sequence is 13 residues long. The germline CDR1 and CDR2 sequences are MNHNS and SASEGT. CDR3 amino acids: CASRRKGNYEQYF. CDR3 DNA sequence: TGTGCCAGCAGGCGAAAGGGGAACTACGAGCAGTACTTC.

The chain couples TRBV15 to TRBJ2-7; 9 positions match TRBD2. The CDR3 covers 13 residues. Losses at the gene ends were 8 bases for V and 4 bases for J; bases not matched to a gene: 6. Germline V gene sequence: CDR1 LNHNV, CDR2 YYDKDF (reference sequence). The chain's CDR3 is CATRPTSGYEQYF. CDR3 DNA sequence: TGTGCCACCCGGCCGACTAGCGGTTACGAGCAGTACTTC.

This clonotype occurred a few times. V is TRBV20-1 and J is TRBJ2-5; TRBD2 is a possible D gene (6 bases). The V gene's germline CDR1 is DFQATT and CDR2 SNEGSKA (reference sequence). The CDR3 has 14 amino acids. CDR3 region: CRSLKLAFQETQYF. In nucleotides, the CDR3 is TGCAGATCCCTCAAACTAGCTTTCCAAGAGACCCAGTACTTC.

This clonotype was recorded many times. V is TRBV20-1 and J is TRBJ2-5; TRBD1 might be the D (6 bases). In germline, CDR1 is DFQATT, CDR2 SNEGSKA (reference sequence). This CDR3 region has 14 residues. Trimming left V 2 bases short and J 5 bases short, with 15 bases between. Written as DNA, the CDR3 is TGCAGTGCTAGAAGGCAGGGGATAGGGGAGACCCAGTACTTC. Its translation is CSARRQGIGETQYF.

This chain joins TRBV19 and TRBJ2-3, with D unclear. CDR1 LNHDA and CDR2 SQIVND come from the germline V gene (reference sequence). Trimming cost V 3 bases and J 1 base, with 5 bases left between them. This CDR3 has 13 amino acids. The CDR3 loop reads CASSIAGTDTQYF. CDR3 bases: TGTGCCAGTAGTATCGCAGGCACAGATACGCAGTATTTT.

At least ten counts were recorded for this clonotype. The gene calls are TRBV4-3 and TRBJ2-2; the D gene is possibly TRBD1 (5 bases). The CDR3 is 16 amino acids. Per germline, CDR1 LGHNA and CDR2 YSLEER. V dropped 2 bases and J dropped 3 bases, with 13 bases sitting between them. The CDR3 is CASSQLHGHYTGELFF. The CDR3 bases are TGCGCCAGCAGCCAACTCCACGGACACTACACCGGGGAGCTGTTTTTT.

This clonotype appeared many times. V is TRBV15 and J is TRBJ2-5; D is tentatively TRBD1 or TRBD2 (7 bases each). This CDR3 is 14 amino acids long. V was pared by 8 bases and J by 5 bases, with 18 bases between. The germline V gene encodes CDR1 LNHNV and CDR2 YYDKDF (reference sequence). This CDR3 is CATGPGGGLETQYF. CDR3 DNA sequence: TGTGCCACCGGACCAGGGGGGGGTCTGGAGACCCAGTACTTC.

V is TRBV5-6 and J is TRBJ2-3; D remains unclear. This CDR3 has 14 amino acids. Trimming pared 4 bases from V and 5 bases from J, leaving 14 bases between. Germline assignment: CDR1 SGHDT and CDR2 YYEEEE. The chain's CDR3 is CASSAYVSGDTQYF. CDR3 nucleotides: TGTGCCAGCAGCGCCTATGTATCGGGAGATACGCAGTATTTT. Supplemented by reference TRBV5-6 and TRBJ2-3, the full variable domain reads DAGVTQSPTHLIKTRGQQVTLRCSPKSGHDTVSWYQQALGQGPQFIFQYYEEEERQRGNFPDRFSGHQFPNYSSELNVNALLLGDSALYLCASSAYVSGDTQYFGPGTRLTVL.

Many counts were recorded for this clonotype. Here the CDR3 DNA reads TGCAGTGCTAGAGACCCCTCGGGCAGGGGCAATGAGCAGTTCTTC. It specifies CSARDPSGRGNEQFF. This chain links TRBV20-1 with TRBJ2-1; weak D call: TRBD1 (6 bases). The CDR3 is made up of 15 amino acids. Germline CDR1 DFQATT, CDR2 SNEGSKA (reference sequence). The V gene lost 0 bases and the J gene lost 6 bases, with 15 bases spanning the gap.